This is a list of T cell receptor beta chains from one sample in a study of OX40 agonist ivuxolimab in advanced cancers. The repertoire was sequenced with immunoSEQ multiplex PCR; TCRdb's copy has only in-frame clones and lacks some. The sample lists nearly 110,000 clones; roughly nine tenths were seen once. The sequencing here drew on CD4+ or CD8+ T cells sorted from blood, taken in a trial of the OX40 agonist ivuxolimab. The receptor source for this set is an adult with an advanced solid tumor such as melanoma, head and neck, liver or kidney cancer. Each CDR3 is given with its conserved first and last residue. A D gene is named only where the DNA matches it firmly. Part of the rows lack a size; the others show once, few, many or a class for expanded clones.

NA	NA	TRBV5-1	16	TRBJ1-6	TGCGCCAGCAGCTTACCGGACAGTTGGGGTAATTCACCCCTCCACTTT	CASSLPDSWGNSPLHF
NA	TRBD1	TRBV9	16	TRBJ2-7	TGTGCCAGCAGCCCAAGAAACCCGGGACAGACCTACGAGCAGTACTTC	CASSPRNPGQTYEQYF
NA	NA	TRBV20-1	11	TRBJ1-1	TGCAGTGCGAGCAGGTACACTGAAGCTTTCTTT	CSASRYTEAFF
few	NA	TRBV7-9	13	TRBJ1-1	TGTGCCAGCAGCTTAGGACAGAACACTGAAGCTTTCTTT	CASSLGQNTEAFF
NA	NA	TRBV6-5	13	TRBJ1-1	TGTGCCAGCAGTTACTTTGTAAACACTGAAGCTTTCTTT	CASSYFVNTEAFF
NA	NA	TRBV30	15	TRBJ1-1	TGTGCCTGGAGTCTCGCTCTAGTGGGGAACACTGAAGCTTTCTTT	CAWSLALVGNTEAFF
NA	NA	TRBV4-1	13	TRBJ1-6	TGCGCCAGCAGCCAAGAGGAGGTTCCCCCCCTCCACTTT	CASSQEEVPPLHF
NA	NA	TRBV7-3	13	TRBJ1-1	TGTGCCAGCAGCTTACCGGGGGCGGGTGAAGCTTTCTTT	CASSLPGAGEAFF
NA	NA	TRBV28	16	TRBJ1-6	TGTGCCAGCAGTCCTTCTCCGAGCTCCTATAATTCACCCCTCCACTTT	CASSPSPSSYNSPLHF
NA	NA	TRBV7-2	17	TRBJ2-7	TGTGCCAGCAGCCCCGTCAGGAGTGGGTACTGGGACGACGAGCAGTACTTC	CASSPVRSGYWDDEQYF
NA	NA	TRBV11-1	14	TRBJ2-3	TGTGCCAGCAGCTTGGGATTGAACACAGATACGCAGTATTTT	CASSLGLNTDTQYF
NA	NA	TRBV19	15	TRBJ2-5	TGTGCCAGTAGTCCCGGGACGGCGTGGCAAGAGACCCAGTACTTC	CASSPGTAWQETQYF
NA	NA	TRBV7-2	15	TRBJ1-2	TGTGCCAGCAGCCTTATACTGTTTGCTAACTATGGCTACACCTTC	CASSLILFANYGYTF
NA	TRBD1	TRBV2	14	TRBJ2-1	TGTGCCAGCAGTGAAGCGCTCGGGACAGGGGGGGAGTTCTTC	CASSEALGTGGEFF
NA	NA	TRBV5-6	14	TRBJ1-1	TGTGCCAGCAGCTTCTTCGACAGGAACACTGAAGCTTTCTTT	CASSFFDRNTEAFF
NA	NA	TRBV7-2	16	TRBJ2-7	TGTGCCAGCAGCACCTCTAGACTGGGACTCTTGGGCGAGCAGTACTTC	CASSTSRLGLLGEQYF
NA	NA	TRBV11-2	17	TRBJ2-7	TGTGCCAGCAGCTTAGACGCCTTGGACTATAACTCCTACGAGCAGTACTTC	CASSLDALDYNSYEQYF
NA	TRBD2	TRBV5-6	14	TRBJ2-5	TGTGCCAGCAGCTACCGGGGGGGCCGGGAGACCCAGTACTTC	CASSYRGGRETQYF
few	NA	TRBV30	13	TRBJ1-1	TGTGCCTGGAGTGAACAGGGAAACACTGAAGCTTTCTTT	CAWSEQGNTEAFF
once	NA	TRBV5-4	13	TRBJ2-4	TGTGCCAGCAGCTTTGGCAGGGGAAACATTCAGTACTTC	CASSFGRGNIQYF
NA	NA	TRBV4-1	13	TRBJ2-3	TGCGCCAGCAGCCACCCTGTGACAGATACGCAGTATTTT	CASSHPVTDTQYF
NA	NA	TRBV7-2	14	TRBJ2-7	TGTGCCAGCAGCCAGGGGATATCGAGGAACGAGCAGTACTTC	CASSQGISRNEQYF
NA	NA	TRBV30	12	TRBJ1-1	TGTGCCTTGCAGGGATTGGGCACTGAAGCTTTCTTT	CALQGLGTEAFF
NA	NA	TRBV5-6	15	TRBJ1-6	TGTGCCAGCAGCTTGGGACAGCTTAATAATTCACCCCTCCACTTT	CASSLGQLNNSPLHF
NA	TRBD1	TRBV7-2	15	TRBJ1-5	TGTGCCAGCAGCCGGACAGGGGGCGCGGTTCAGCCCCAGCATTTT	CASSRTGGAVQPQHF
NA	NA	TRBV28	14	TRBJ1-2	TGTGCCAGCAGTCTGGACGGATTTAACTATGGCTACACCTTC	CASSLDGFNYGYTF
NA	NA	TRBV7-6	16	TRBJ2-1	TGTGCCAGCAGCTTAGCCCCGCCTAGCTCCTACAATGAGCAGTTCTTC	CASSLAPPSSYNEQFF
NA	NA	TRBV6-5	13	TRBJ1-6	TGTGCCAGCAGTTTTGGCTATAATTCACCCCTCCACTTT	CASSFGYNSPLHF
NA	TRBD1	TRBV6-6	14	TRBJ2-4	TGTGCCAGCAGTTCGCAGGACAGGGGACTGATTCAGTACTTC	CASSSQDRGLIQYF
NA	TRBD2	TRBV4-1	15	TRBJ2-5	TGCGCCAGCAGCCATCCCACGGGGGGGCCCTCCGCCCAGTACTTC	CASSHPTGGPSAQYF
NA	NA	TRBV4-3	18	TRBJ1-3	TGCGCCAGCAGCCAAGATCTAGTCACAGGCAGCTCTGGAAACACCATATATTTT	CASSQDLVTGSSGNTIYF
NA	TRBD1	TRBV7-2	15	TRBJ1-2	TGTGCCAGCAGCTTAGCTACAGGGGGCCTAGGGGGCTACACCTTC	CASSLATGGLGGYTF
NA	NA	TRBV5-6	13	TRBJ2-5	TGTGCCAGCAGCTTGGGGGAAAGAGAGACCCAGTACTTC	CASSLGERETQYF
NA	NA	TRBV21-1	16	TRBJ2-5	TGTGCCAGCCCGACTAGCGGGGGGACTGTTCGTGAGACCCAGTACTTC	CASPTSGGTVRETQYF
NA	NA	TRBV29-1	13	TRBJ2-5	TGCAGCGGCCGGGACACTCCAAGAGAGGCCCAGTACTTC	CSGRDTPREAQYF